The clone carrying this T cell receptor beta chain showed up many times. Extraction of RNA preceded its reverse transcription into cDNA, which served as the sequencing template. Profiling relied on immunoSEQ multiplex PCR, and the TCRdb table lists in-frame clones only, not all of them. The sample includes hundreds of thousands of clones, approximately 61% seen only once; the top ten take under 0.5%. With 5 bases clipped from V and 1 base from J, the junction kept 7 bases outside the gene matches. Germline values: CDR1 SEHNR, CDR2 FQNEAQ (reference sequence). The CDR3 covers 15 residues. The sample belongs to a study of CD8+ T cells in alopecia areata. Turning to the study itself: The drug, oral tofacitinib, was given to treated patients at 5 to 10 mg twice daily. Tofacitinib ran for 6 to 18 months before 6 months off drug.

The TCR sequence derives from a human donor with alopecia areata. Sample: CD4+ T cells sorted from blood, taken at week 0. This chain links TRBV7-9 with TRBJ1-2; 7 bases align to TRBD1. The chain's CDR3 is CASSTVTGYNYGYTF. CDR3 sequence (DNA): TGTGCCAGCAGCACCGTGACAGGGTATAACTATGGCTACACCTTC. Complete variable domain (other parts from reference TRBV7-9 and TRBJ1-2): DTGVSQNPRHKITKRGQNVTFRCDPISEHNRLYWYRQTLGQGPEFLTYFQNEAQLEKSRLLSDRFSAERPKGSFSTLEIQRTEQGDSAMYLCASSTVTGYNYGYTFGSGTRLTVV.